The next 13 T cell receptor beta chains were all read from a single sample in a study of shared clonotypes between healthy human individuals. The protocol was immunoSEQ multiplex PCR, while the TCRdb copy is restricted to in-frame clones and leaves out a portion. The top ten hold 0.7% to 0.95% of the sample, which has around 990,000 clones, about 80% seen once. The sequencing sample was made of memory CD4+ T cells from PBMCs. Subset in this sample: CD45RA-negative fraction. The receptors originated from a man aged 18 to 30 in good health. Some clones in this sample may be carry-over from other donors' samples.

This rearrangement joins TRBV6-6 to TRBJ2-1, with D tentatively TRBD2 (6 bases). CDR3 size: 16 residues. Germline V CDR1 and CDR2: MNHNY, SVGAGI (reference sequence). V shed 0 bases and J shed 1 base, with 10 bases lying between them. The CDR3 sequence is CASSYSRGKSYNEQFF. CDR3 DNA: TGTGCCAGCAGTTACTCGCGGGGCAAGTCCTACAATGAGCAGTTCTTC.

Points on this clone: The identical CDR3 is also encoded by other nucleotide sequences in the sample. The chain combines TRBV18 with TRBJ2-3; 7 bases are a match to TRBD2. CDR1 and CDR2 from the germline V gene are KGHSH and LQKENI. Trimming cost V 3 bases and J 0 bases; bases outside gene matches: 3. This CDR3 has 15 amino acids. CDR3 residues: CASSPYGRSTDTQYF. The CDR3 nucleotides read TGTGCCAGCTCACCTTACGGGAGGAGCACAGATACGCAGTATTTT.

This chain uses TRBV5-1 with TRBJ1-1; D is perhaps TRBD1 (6 bases). The V and J ends lost 0 bases and 3 bases respectively, with 9 bases between them. This CDR3 contains 14 residues. Germline CDR1 reads SGHRS; CDR2 reads YFSETQ. CDR3 region: CASSLAGAYTEAFF. CDR3 DNA: TGCGCCAGCAGCTTGGCAGGGGCGTACACTGAAGCTTTCTTT.

This clone appeared a few times. The V call is TRBV28, the J call TRBJ1-5; D perhaps matches TRBD1 (6 bases). Trimming stripped 6 bases from V and 4 bases from J, with 16 bases between. The CDR3 extends over 15 amino acids. Germline loops: CDR1 MDHEN, CDR2 SYDVKM. The CDR3 coding sequence is TGTGCCAGCAGCATAAGACGGACAGTGAATCAGCCCCAGCATTTT. It translates to CASSIRRTVNQPQHF.

This clone was recorded only once. The chain recombines TRBV5-1 with TRBJ2-4; 8 bases match TRBD2. CDR1 is SGHRS, CDR2 YFSETQ, per germline. With 3 bases clipped from V and 1 base from J, the junction kept 3 bases outside the gene matches. This CDR3 has 15 residues. The CDR3, as DNA: TGCGCCAGCAGCTCATCTAGCGGGGCCAAAAACATTCAGTACTTC. Translated: CASSSSSGAKNIQYF. Drawing the rest from reference TRBV5-1 and TRBJ2-4, the complete variable domain is KAGVTQTPRYLIKTRGQQVTLSCSPISGHRSVSWYQQTPGQGLQFLFEYFSETQRNKGNFPGRFSGRQFSNSRSEMNVSTLELGDSALYLCASSSSSGAKNIQYFGAGTRLSVL.

This rearrangement joins TRBV15 to TRBJ1-2; TRBD1 is a possible D gene (5 bases). V lost 6 bases and J lost 8, with 19 bases in between. The CDR3 covers 14 residues. Germline CDR1 reads LNHNV; CDR2 reads YYDKDF (reference sequence). CDR3 protein: CATRDTRDASGYTF. The CDR3, as DNA: TGTGCCACCAGGGACACGAGGGACGCCAGCGGCTACACCTTC.

CDR3 DNA: TGTGCCAGCAGGGCATCCCGGGGGACCTACGAGCAGTACTTC. This encodes CASRASRGTYEQYF. The chain carries TRBV6-6 and TRBJ2-7, with D maybe TRBD2 (6 bases). This CDR3 contains 14 residues. Germline V CDR1 and CDR2: MNHNY, SVGAGI (reference sequence). V gave up 6 bases and J gave up 2 bases, with 14 bases separating them.

The chain carries TRBV7-6 and TRBJ2-3, with no clear D. V lost 1 base and J 0 bases, leaving 2 bases between the germline ends. Germline V gives CDR1 SGHVS, CDR2 FNYEAQ. CDR3 size: 13 residues. The CDR3 reads CASSLDSTDTQYF. CDR3 nucleotides: TGTGCCAGCAGCTTAGACAGCACAGATACGCAGTATTTT.

This sequence joins TRBV6-5 and TRBJ2-3, with D maybe TRBD1 (6 bases). Trimming cost V 6 bases and J 1 base, with 14 bases left between them. The CDR3 consists of 15 residues. The germline CDR1 and CDR2 sequences are MNHEY and SVGAGI. CDR3 sequence (DNA): TGTGCCAGCAGCAGGGGAGAGGGTCGCACAGATACGCAGTATTTT. This encodes CASSRGEGRTDTQYF.

This rearrangement joins TRBV7-9 to TRBJ2-2, with 14 bases aligning to TRBD2. The V gene end was trimmed by 2 bases and the J gene end by 6 bases; junction bases not matched to a gene: 11. Germline CDR1 SEHNR, CDR2 FQNEAQ (reference sequence). This CDR3 comprises 19 residues. The CDR3 DNA follows: TGTGCCAGCAGCTTATTCCCGACTAGCGGGAGGGCCCTCGCCGGGGAGCTGTTTTTT. It translates to CASSLFPTSGRALAGELFF.

This clone was seen once. CDR3 residues: CASSTPELWLQGDRTGYTF. The CDR3 nucleotides are TGTGCCAGCAGCACTCCAGAACTATGGCTACAGGGAGACCGCACTGGCTACACCTTC. J is TRBJ1-2 and V is TRBV9, with D possibly being TRBD1 (6 bases). This CDR3 has 19 amino acids. V dropped 4 bases and J dropped 7 bases, with 32 bases sitting between them. Germline V gene sequence: CDR1 SGDLS, CDR2 YYNGEE.

The chain joins TRBV7-9 to TRBJ1-4; 8 bases are a match to TRBD1. The CDR3 runs to 18 residues. Germline loops: CDR1 SEHNR, CDR2 FQNEAQ (reference sequence). V trimming: 5 bases; J trimming: 4 bases; junction bases outside the gene matches: 15. The CDR3 DNA sequence: TGTGCCAGCAGCACGGGACAGGCGGCCTTATCCATTAATGAAAAACTGTTTTTT. It yields the protein CASSTGQAALSINEKLFF.

The V gene is TRBV5-6, the J gene TRBJ2-7; 7 bases match TRBD1. The J segment lost 4 bases and the V segment lost 4 bases, leaving 17 bases of the junction unmatched. The CDR3 is 17 residues long. Germline lookup yields CDR1 SGHDT and CDR2 YYEEEE. This CDR3 is CASSRITGTEVLYEQYF. The DNA for the CDR3 is TGTGCCAGCAGCCGGATTACAGGGACAGAGGTTTTATACGAGCAGTACTTC.